The following is a T cell receptor beta chain sequence with its context. The specificity of this receptor is unknown. Sequencer: NextSeq 550. The Human TCR Profiling Kit (MiLaboratory) was used to make UMI-labeled 5' RACE TRB cDNA libraries. cDNA synthesis used the entire amount of extracted RNA, and PCR amplification then used the entire amount of cDNA produced. The libraries were made side by side, with each library going through the same number of PCR cycles. On the authors' methods: With a requirement of at least two reads per UMI, MIGEC and MiXCR extracted about 50,000 +/- 10,000 unique UMI-labeled TRB cDNA molecules per library. Each library averaged about 37,000 +/- 9,700 functional in-frame TRB CDR3 nucleotide clonotypes without stop codons. After downsampling to 5000 UMI-labeled TRB molecules per sample, diversity metrics, including normalized Shannon-Wiener and Chao1, were computed in VDJtools. For the central five CDR3 residues, VDJtools calculated physicochemical properties weighted by clonotype size, namely interaction energy, strength, volume and Kidera factor 4. Reads reprocessed by TCRdb are summarized as one entry per CDR3 protein sequence, and DNA is absent. The V and J calls follow TCRdb's processing rather than the paper's. The sample's records list some 140,000 distinct CDR3 sequences. The ten largest clones represent around 0.5% of the sample.

Looking up the germline V gene yields CDR1 SGDLS and CDR2 YYNGEE. Reading from cysteine to phenylalanine, the CDR3 counts 14 amino acids. No DNA sequence was recorded. For each CD8+ T cell subset, flow sorting was done in triplicate, and 310,000 or so cells per subset went directly into RLT lysis buffer. To exclude memory contaminants, naive CD8+ T cells were stringently defined as CD45RO-CCR7+CD27+CD95-. Using standard density gradient centrifugation, peripheral blood mononuclear cells were isolated from buffy coats. A FACSAria III was used to flow-sort naive CD8+ T cells into CXCR3-negative and CXCR3-positive populations. Total RNA was extracted from sorted cells using an RNeasy Mini Kit. These data belong to a study of CXCR3-negative and CXCR3-positive naive CD8 T cells (dated by TCRdb to between 2019 and 2020). Regarding the research as a whole: In total, around 140 million TRB reads were obtained, corresponding to roughly 1.5 +/- 0.3 million reads per library. TRBV-TRBJ cluster analysis included naive subsets from a handful of donors and memory cells from 3 donors. Data from about ten donors, pooled across two independent experiments, went into the diversity and physicochemical repertoire analyses. Study-wide findings and limitations: Repertoire diversity was comparably high in both naive subsets but much lower in memory CD8+ T cells. Naive CXCR3-negative and CXCR3-positive cells from the same donor showed similar TRBV-TRBJ usage, whereas memory cells showed distinct patterns. Because CXCR3 expression was partially decreased after cryopreservation, freshly isolated PBMCs were used for most assays. Surface CD5, linked to self-reactivity in mice, was comparable between naive subsets; TCR interaction strength was therefore also inferred from TRB CDR3 physicochemical properties. TRB CDR3s from CXCR3-positive naive cells showed higher hydrophobicity (lower Kidera factor 4), lower energy, and higher strength and volume indices than CXCR3-negative naive cells.

The source is a human donor in good health. Some clones in this sample may be carry-over from other donors' samples. Sample: naive CXCR3+ CD8+ T cells from blood. The cell subset or site label corresponds to: CD45RO-CCR7+CD27+CD95- naive CD8+ T cells expressing CXCR3 (TNR3+). The rearrangement combines TRBV9 with TRBJ2-6; TCRdb outputs TRBD2, but without DNA this stays unchecked. The CDR3 protein: CASSMGPGANVLTF.